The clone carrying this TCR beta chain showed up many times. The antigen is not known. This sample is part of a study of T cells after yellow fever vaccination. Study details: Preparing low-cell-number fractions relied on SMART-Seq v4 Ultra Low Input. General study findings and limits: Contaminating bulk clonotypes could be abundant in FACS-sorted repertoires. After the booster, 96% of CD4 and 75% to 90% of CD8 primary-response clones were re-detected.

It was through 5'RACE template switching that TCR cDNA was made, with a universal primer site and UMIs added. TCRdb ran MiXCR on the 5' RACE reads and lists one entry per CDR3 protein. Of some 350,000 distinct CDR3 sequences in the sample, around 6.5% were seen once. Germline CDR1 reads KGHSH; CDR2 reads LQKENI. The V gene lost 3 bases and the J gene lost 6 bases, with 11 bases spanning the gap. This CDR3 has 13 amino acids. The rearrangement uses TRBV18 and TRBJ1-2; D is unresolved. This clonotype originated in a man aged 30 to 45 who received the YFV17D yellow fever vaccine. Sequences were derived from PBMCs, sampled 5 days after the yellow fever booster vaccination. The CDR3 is CASSPTSSNGYTF. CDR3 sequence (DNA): TGTGCCAGCTCACCCACCTCCTCGAATGGCTACACCTTC.